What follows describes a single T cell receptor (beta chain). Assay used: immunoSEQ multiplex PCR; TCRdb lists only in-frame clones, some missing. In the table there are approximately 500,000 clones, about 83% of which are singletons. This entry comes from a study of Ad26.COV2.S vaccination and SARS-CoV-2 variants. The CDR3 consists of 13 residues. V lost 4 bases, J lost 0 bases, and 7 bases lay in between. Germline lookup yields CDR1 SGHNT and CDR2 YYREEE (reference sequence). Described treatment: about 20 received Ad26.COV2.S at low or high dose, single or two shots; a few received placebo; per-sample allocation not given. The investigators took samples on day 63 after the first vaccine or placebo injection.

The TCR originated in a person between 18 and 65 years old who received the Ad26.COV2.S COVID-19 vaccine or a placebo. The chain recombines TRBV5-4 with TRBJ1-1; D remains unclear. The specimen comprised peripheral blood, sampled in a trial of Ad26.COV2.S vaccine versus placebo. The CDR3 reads CASSTGLNTEAFF. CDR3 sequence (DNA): TGTGCCAGCAGCACCGGCCTGAACACTGAAGCTTTCTTT.